This T cell receptor (beta chain) was retrieved from a study of cytomegalovirus exposure and HLA in healthy donors. Notes on the study in general: According to the study, around 150 TCR beta chains were cytomegalovirus-associated.

With respect to this clone: Its target is unknown.

Germline V gene data show CDR1 as SGHDN and CDR2 as FVKESK. The V end was cut by 1 base, the J end by 5 bases, with 17 bases between. The CDR3 runs to 16 residues. The PCR had 60 Vbeta and 13 Jbeta primers. Profiling relied on immunoSEQ multiplex PCR, and the TCRdb table lists in-frame clones only, not all of them. The table lists about 110,000 clones, over 65% of them singletons. This chain links TRBV14 with TRBJ2-5; D might be TRBD1 (5 bases). Input material: PBMCs. This receptor was identified in a man aged 25 to 40 in good health and CMV-seropositive. CDR3 in DNA: TGTGCCAGCAGCCAAGCTGGCAGGGTAAAGGGGGAGACCCAGTACTTC. It specifies CASSQAGRVKGETQYF.